This T cell receptor beta chain originates from a study of blood T cell repertoires in COVID-19. V lost 4 bases and J lost 6, with 4 bases in between. Germline loops: CDR1 SNHLY, CDR2 FYNNEI. CDR3 size: 12 residues. Original analysis: Reference gene primer amplification gave nucleated cell count estimates. Sequencing was performed with immunoSEQ multiplex PCR; in TCRdb, only in-frame clones are kept and a portion is missing. The V and J calls and clone size come from that table; D and trimming were worked out from the DNA. The sample has 240,000 or so clones, just under 90% seen once. Exposed enrollees had met someone with a PCR-confirmed or clinician-diagnosed COVID-19 case at some point within the 2 weeks before study entry.

The gene calls are TRBV2 and TRBJ2-6; D gene ambiguous. Specimen: PBMCs or T cells enriched from blood (not recorded which). The clonotype was recovered from a man in his fifties or sixties who had been exposed to COVID-19. DNA of the CDR3: TGTGCCAGCAGTGCTTCGGCCAACGTCCTGACTTTC. It translates to CASSASANVLTF.